A selection of T cell receptor beta chains follows, all from one sample in a study of blood T cell repertoires in COVID-19. Clones were read by immunoSEQ multiplex PCR, and TCRdb kept only the in-frame ones, dropping some. The repertoire has about 7,200 clones, roughly nine tenths of them found once; the top ten carry more than 8%. Sequencing used peripheral blood. The receptors were sampled from a human donor in a cohort sampled during active COVID-19. The donor label of this sample is uncertain. CDR3s include the opening cysteine and the closing phenylalanine or tryptophan. A D gene is named only where the DNA matches it firmly. Clone sizes are given selectively: once, few, many, or a class where the clone is expanded.

TRBV5-4	TRBD2	TRBJ2-5	-	CASSFVGASGAGETQYF	TGTGCCAGCAGCTTCGTAGGGGCTAGCGGGGCGGGAGAGACCCAGTACTTC
TRBV10-1	TRBD1	TRBJ1-3	-	CASRADRARGNTIYF	TGCGCCAGCAGGGCAGACAGGGCCCGTGGAAACACCATATATTTT
TRBV20-1	TRBD2	TRBJ2-1	-	CSASVAGGYNEQFF	TGCAGTGCTAGTGTAGCGGGAGGTTACAATGAGCAGTTCTTC
TRBV18	-	TRBJ1-2	-	CASSPGAVDYGYTF	TGTGCCAGCTCACCAGGTGCAGTGGACTATGGCTACACCTTC
TRBV5-6	-	TRBJ2-5	once	CASSVRGPRETQYF	TGTGCCAGCAGCGTACGAGGGCCGAGGGAGACCCAGTACTTC
TRBV10-2	TRBD2	TRBJ2-7	few	CASSERSGRAGEQYF	TGCGCCAGCAGTGAGAGGAGCGGGAGGGCGGGCGAGCAGTACTTC
TRBV7-3	-	TRBJ2-3	-	CASSPGQLSTDTQYF	TGTGCCAGCAGTCCAGGACAGCTAAGCACAGATACGCAGTATTTT
TRBV29-1	-	TRBJ1-5	-	CSAGARTLYSNQPQHF	TGCAGCGCTGGGGCGCGTACCCTTTATAGCAATCAGCCCCAGCATTTT
TRBV19	-	TRBJ1-5	-	CASSIGAGYNQPQHF	TGTGCCAGTAGTATAGGGGCGGGGTACAATCAGCCCCAGCATTTT
TRBV24-1	-	TRBJ2-1	-	CATSGGFSYNEQFF	TGTGCCACCAGCGGGGGATTTTCCTACAATGAGCAGTTCTTC
TRBV6-5	-	TRBJ2-3	-	CASSKTQGGTQYF	TGTGCCAGCAGTAAAACTCAGGGGGGTACGCAGTATTTT
TRBV15	-	TRBJ2-4	-	CATSRYGAPGNIQYF	TGTGCCACCAGCAGATATGGGGCCCCCGGAAACATTCAGTACTTC
TRBV28	-	TRBJ2-7	-	CASSFGGVHEQYF	TGTGCCAGCAGTTTTGGAGGGGTCCACGAGCAGTACTTC
TRBV4-2	TRBD2	TRBJ2-3	-	CASSQDIPSGKGLAGYTDTQYF	TGTGCCAGCAGCCAAGATATCCCCTCGGGGAAGGGGCTAGCGGGGTACACAGATACGCAGTATTTT
TRBV5-4	-	TRBJ1-4	-	CASSFGGTNEKLFF	TGTGCCAGCAGCTTTGGGGGGACGAATGAAAAACTGTTTTTT
TRBV24-1	-	TRBJ2-2	-	CATSDPWSAGELFF	TGTGCCACCAGTGACCCTTGGTCAGCCGGGGAGCTGTTTTTT
TRBV12-3/TRBV12-4	-	TRBJ1-5	-	CASSLMASQPQHF	TGTGCCAGCAGTTTAATGGCCTCTCAGCCCCAGCATTTT
TRBV12-3/TRBV12-4	TRBD1	TRBJ2-1	-	CASTETGGNEQFF	TGTGCCAGCACCGAGACAGGGGGCAATGAGCAGTTCTTC
TRBV6-6	-	TRBJ2-2	-	CASGTGNTGELFF	TGTGCCAGCGGGACTGGGAACACCGGGGAGCTGTTTTTT
TRBV11-1	-	TRBJ2-7	once	CASSLVGTPGYEQYF	TGTGCCAGCAGCTTAGTAGGGACACCAGGCTACGAGCAGTACTTC